Listed below are T cell receptor beta chains from one sample, sequenced in a study of shared clonotypes between healthy human individuals. Produced via immunoSEQ multiplex PCR; TCRdb's table is partial and in-frame only. Here the sample spans about 2.2 million clones, 85% to 95% being singletons. Sequenced material: naive CD8+ T cells from PBMCs. The receptors shown here come from a man between 18 and 29 years old in good health. Some clones in this sample may be carry-over from other donors' samples. Each CDR3 is given with its conserved first and last residue. D genes are given only for firm matches. Rows give clone size only sometimes, using once, few, many, or a class for an expanded clone.

V	size	D	J	DNA	CDR3
TRBV6-6	.	TRBD1	TRBJ1-1	TGTGCCAGCAGTTCAGACAGGGCGTACACTGAAGCTTTCTTT	CASSSDRAYTEAFF
TRBV30	.	.	TRBJ2-7	TGTGCCTGGAGTGCCCCGGTCAGGGCCCGGGTTGACGAGCAGTACTTC	CAWSAPVRARVDEQYF
TRBV5-1	.	TRBD2	TRBJ2-1	TGCGCCAGCAGCATGAGGCTAGCGGGAACCTACAATGAGCAGTTCTTC	CASSMRLAGTYNEQFF
TRBV4-2	once	.	TRBJ2-2	TGTGCCAGCAGATTTCCGAACACCGGGGAGCTGTTTTTT	CASRFPNTGELFF
TRBV27	.	TRBD1	TRBJ1-5	TGTGCCAGCAGTTTCCACAGGGGGGGCGATCAGCCCCAGCATTTT	CASSFHRGGDQPQHF
TRBV2	.	.	TRBJ2-7	TGTGCCAGCAGTGAAGGGACTACCTTTACCTACGAGCAGTACTTC	CASSEGTTFTYEQYF
TRBV29-1	.	.	TRBJ2-7	TGCAGCGCCGCGGACAGAAGGGGCTACGAGCAGTACTTC	CSAADRRGYEQYF
TRBV10-2	.	.	TRBJ2-1	TGCGCCAGCAGTGATGACGGAGGGCCGACCTACAATGAGCAGTTCTTC	CASSDDGGPTYNEQFF
TRBV7-9	.	TRBD1	TRBJ1-3	TGTGCCAGCAGCGGGGGACAGGGGGCGAATTCTGGAAACACCATATATTTT	CASSGGQGANSGNTIYF
TRBV30	.	TRBD2	TRBJ2-7	TGTGCCGTGCGGCGGGAGTCTTCCTACGAGCAGTACTTC	CAVRRESSYEQYF
TRBV7-9	.	.	TRBJ2-1	TGTGCCAGCAGCCGACCGGGAAAGAAGGTCCATGAGCAGTTCTTC	CASSRPGKKVHEQFF
TRBV7-6	.	TRBD2	TRBJ2-5	TGTGCCAGCAGCCCCGGACTAGCGGGAGGGGGGGAGACCCAGTACTTC	CASSPGLAGGGETQYF
TRBV9	.	.	TRBJ2-3	TGTGCCAGCAGCCAGGACAGCCCTAGCACAGATACGCAGTATTTT	CASSQDSPSTDTQYF
TRBV11-2	.	TRBD2	TRBJ2-3	TGTGCCAGCAGCCCTAGGGCGGGAGGCACAGATACGCAGTATTTT	CASSPRAGGTDTQYF
TRBV19	.	.	TRBJ2-1	TGTGCCAGTAGTATAGGAGGGCCGGTCCCCTTAGACAATGAGCAGTTCTTC	CASSIGGPVPLDNEQFF
TRBV6-1	.	.	TRBJ1-2	TGTGCCAGCAGTGAACCGGACAGAAACGAAGGCTACACCTTC	CASSEPDRNEGYTF
TRBV11-1	.	.	TRBJ2-1	TGTGCCAGCAGCTTAATCGGAGCAAATGAGCAGTTCTTC	CASSLIGANEQFF
TRBV30	.	TRBD1	TRBJ1-4	TGTGCCCTCGGGACAGGACGGGGGGAACTGTTTTTT	CALGTGRGELFF
TRBV28	.	.	TRBJ1-2	TGTGCCAGCAGTTTCCGGTCGGCAGGGTTCGACTATGGCTACACCTTC	CASSFRSAGFDYGYTF
TRBV6-1	.	.	TRBJ1-5	TGTGCCAGCAGGCGGACGGATAGCAATCAGCCCCAGCATTTT	CASRRTDSNQPQHF
TRBV4-3	.	.	TRBJ2-7	TGCGCCAGCAGCCAAGGGACGGTAACCTACGAGCAGTACTTC	CASSQGTVTYEQYF
TRBV5-1	.	.	TRBJ2-7	TGCGCCAGCAGCTCCACAGGGAACTACGAGCAGTACTTC	CASSSTGNYEQYF
TRBV19	.	.	TRBJ2-1	TGTGCCAGTAGTATAGTTAGGCAGGTTCTAGTAGATGAGCAGTTCTTC	CASSIVRQVLVDEQFF
TRBV10-3	.	TRBD1	TRBJ2-1	TGTGCCATCAGCGCGGGACAGGGATATAATGAGCAGTTCTTC	CAISAGQGYNEQFF
TRBV29-1	.	.	TRBJ1-1	TGCAGCGTTGAAGGCCGCAGGAACACTGAAGCTTTCTTT	CSVEGRRNTEAFF
TRBV4-1	.	.	TRBJ2-5	TGCGCCAGCAGCCAAGTGGGGAGTAGCAGGTGGATTGGTCAGACCCAGTACTTC	CASSQVGSSRWIGQTQYF
TRBV11-1	.	TRBD1	TRBJ1-1	TGTGCCAGCAGCTTACTCGGGACAGGACAGGAGGCTTTCTTT	CASSLLGTGQEAFF
TRBV9	.	.	TRBJ2-1	TGTGCCAGCAGCGTAGTGAGTAGCTCCTACAATGAGCAGTTCTTC	CASSVVSSSYNEQFF
TRBV14	.	.	TRBJ2-1	TGTGCCAGCAGCGCAAGGGATCCCAGCGCCTACAATGAGCAGTTCTTC	CASSARDPSAYNEQFF
TRBV27	.	TRBD2	TRBJ2-1	TGTGCCAGCAGTTTCCCTAGCGGGAGGTCCCCTGACAATGAGCAGTTCTTC	CASSFPSGRSPDNEQFF
TRBV5-6	.	.	TRBJ2-7	TGTGCCAGCAGCTTAGGGCCCACAACCGCCTACGAGCAGTACTTC	CASSLGPTTAYEQYF
TRBV7-8	once	.	TRBJ1-1	TGTGCCAGCAGCTTAGATATACGGGCCCCTTGGGCTGAAGCTTTCTTT	CASSLDIRAPWAEAFF
TRBV9	.	.	TRBJ1-2	TGTGCCAGCAGCGAAGAGAACTATGGCTACACCTTC	CASSEENYGYTF
TRBV10-2	.	.	TRBJ2-7	TGCGCCAGCAACTCTGGGGGGTCCGAGCAGTACTTC	CASNSGGSEQYF
TRBV5-1	once	TRBD1	TRBJ2-1	TGCGCCAGCAGCTTGGCCCCGACAGGGGTGTCCTACAATGAGCAGTTCTTC	CASSLAPTGVSYNEQFF
TRBV19	.	.	TRBJ1-1	TGTGCCAGTAGTATTCGGGACTTTAACACTGAAGCTTTCTTT	CASSIRDFNTEAFF
TRBV7-8	.	.	TRBJ1-1	TGTGCCAGCAGCTTCTTCCGGGGCACTGAAGCTTTCTTT	CASSFFRGTEAFF
TRBV28	.	TRBD1	TRBJ1-4	TGTGCCAGCAGCGGGACAGCCGAAAAACTGTTTTTT	CASSGTAEKLFF
TRBV4-2	once	TRBD2	TRBJ2-1	TGTGCCAGCAGCCAGCCGGGACTAGCGGCTAATGAGCAGTTCTTC	CASSQPGLAANEQFF
TRBV30	.	.	TRBJ1-1	TGTGCCTGGAGTCTCCGGGGGGGATCGGCTGAAGCTTTCTTT	CAWSLRGGSAEAFF
TRBV6-6	once	.	TRBJ1-1	TGTGCCAGCCTGGGTTTCGGCACTGAAGCTTTCTTT	CASLGFGTEAFF
TRBV9	.	.	TRBJ2-1	TGTGCCAGCAGCGTAGGTCTAGGGCCCACCTACAATGAGCAGTTCTTC	CASSVGLGPTYNEQFF
TRBV19	.	.	TRBJ2-7	TGTGCCAGTAGTATCCGACCATGGGGGCTTCCTCCCTACGAGCAGTACTTC	CASSIRPWGLPPYEQYF
TRBV7-9	.	TRBD1	TRBJ2-7	TGTGCCAGCAGCTTGGGACAGGGACTCTCCTACGAGCAGTACTTC	CASSLGQGLSYEQYF
TRBV9	few	TRBD1	TRBJ1-2	TGTGCCAGCAGCGTAGAGGGGACAGCAAACTATGGCTACACCTTC	CASSVEGTANYGYTF
TRBV5-8	.	.	TRBJ2-2	TGTGCCAGCAGCTGGGGAGGCAGAACCGGGGAGCTGTTTTTT	CASSWGGRTGELFF
TRBV7-9	.	.	TRBJ2-7	TGTGCCAGCAGCTTATCCGGGGGAGAGCAGTACTTC	CASSLSGGEQYF
TRBV27	.	.	TRBJ2-7	TGTGCCACATCCCGAATCGGGACGCCTCCCGAGCAGTACTTC	CATSRIGTPPEQYF
TRBV27	.	TRBD1	TRBJ2-7	TGTGCCAGCAGTTTATCGGCGGCAGGGGGCGGTTACGAGCAGTACTTC	CASSLSAAGGGYEQYF
TRBV7-2	.	TRBD1	TRBJ2-7	TGTGCCAGCAGCTTAGGTAGGGGGCTTTACGAGCAGTACTTC	CASSLGRGLYEQYF
TRBV5-8	.	TRBD1	TRBJ2-5	TGTGCCAGCAGCCTCGGACAGGGTCAAGAGACCCAGTACTTC	CASSLGQGQETQYF
TRBV9	.	TRBD1	TRBJ1-2	TGTGCCAGCAGCCCTAGGGAGGGGGCCTATAACTATGGCTACACCTTC	CASSPREGAYNYGYTF
TRBV27	.	TRBD1	TRBJ2-7	TGTGCCAGCAGTTCGGACAGGAAGGGTATCGAGCAGTACTTC	CASSSDRKGIEQYF
TRBV9	once	.	TRBJ2-1	TGTGCCAGCAGCCTACAGCCAAATGAGCAGTTCTTC	CASSLQPNEQFF